This TCR beta chain derives from a study of regulatory T cells in long-lasting Graves disease. The time point is: newly diagnosed GD, antithyroid drugs for less than 3 months. PBMCs provided the RNA from which the TCR library was made. Tubes containing EDTA received approximately 9.8 milliliters of drawn peripheral blood. Arm-PCR of CDR3 regions and iRepertoire HTBI primers were used to build TCR beta libraries. TCRdb reprocessed the multiplex PCR reads with MiXCR, giving one entry per CDR3 protein. The sample shows 350,000 to 500,000 distinct CDR3 sequences, about a sixth of them seen only once. This clonotype has only a few counts. Separately, the same data were catalogued under a study of T cells in Graves' hyperthyroidism and ophthalmopathy. According to that study: From stable hyperthyroidism, ophthalmopathy was set apart by a 13 V-J model.

The input for sequencing was peripheral blood mononuclear cells (PBMCs), taken at new diagnosis, from a patient treated with antithyroid drugs. This receptor was taken from a woman in her 30s with Graves disease.

CDR3 DNA: TGCGCCAGCAGCCAACCGGGACTAGTAAAAAGGGATACGCAGTATTTT. It translates to CASSQPGLVKRDTQYF. The gene calls are TRBV4-1 and TRBJ2-3; 8 nucleotides align to TRBD2. The trim removed 2 bases at V and 6 bases at J, leaving 10 bases unmatched. Germline CDR1 is MGHRA and CDR2 is YSYEKL. This CDR3 contains 16 residues.